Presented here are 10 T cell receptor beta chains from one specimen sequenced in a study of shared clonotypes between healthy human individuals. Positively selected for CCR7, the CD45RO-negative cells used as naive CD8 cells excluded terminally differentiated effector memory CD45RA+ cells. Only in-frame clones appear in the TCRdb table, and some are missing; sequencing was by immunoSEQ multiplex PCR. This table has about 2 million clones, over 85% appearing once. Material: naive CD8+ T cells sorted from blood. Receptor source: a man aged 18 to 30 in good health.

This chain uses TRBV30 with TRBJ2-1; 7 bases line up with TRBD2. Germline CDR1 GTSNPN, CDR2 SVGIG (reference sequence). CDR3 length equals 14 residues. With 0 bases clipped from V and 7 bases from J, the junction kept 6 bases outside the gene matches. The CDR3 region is CAWSVDSGLNEQFF. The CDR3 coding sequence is TGTGCCTGGAGTGTTGATAGCGGGCTTAATGAGCAGTTCTTC.

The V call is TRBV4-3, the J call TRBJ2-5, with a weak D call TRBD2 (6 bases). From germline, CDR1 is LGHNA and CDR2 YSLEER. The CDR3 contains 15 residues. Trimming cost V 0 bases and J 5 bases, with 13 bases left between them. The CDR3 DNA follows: TGCGCCAGCAGCCAAGATCCGACTAGTTGGGAGACCCAGTACTTC. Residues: CASSQDPTSWETQYF.

CDR3 coding DNA: TGTGCCAGTAGTATTTCCCCGGACTACGAGCAGTACTTC. Protein: CASSISPDYEQYF. The V call is TRBV19, the J call TRBJ2-7; D unresolved. Trimming cost V 3 bases and J 3 bases, with 9 bases left between them. This CDR3 is built from 13 residues. Per the germline V gene, CDR1 is LNHDA and CDR2 is SQIVND (reference sequence).

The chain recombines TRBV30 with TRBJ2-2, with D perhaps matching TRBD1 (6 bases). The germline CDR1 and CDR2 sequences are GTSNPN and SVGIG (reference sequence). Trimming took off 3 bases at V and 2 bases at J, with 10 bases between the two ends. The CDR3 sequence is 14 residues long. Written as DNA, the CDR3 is TGTGCCTGGAGCATGGACAGTAACACCGGGGAGCTGTTTTTT. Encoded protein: CAWSMDSNTGELFF. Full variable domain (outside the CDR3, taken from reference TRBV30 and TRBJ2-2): SQTIHQWPATLVQPVGSPLSLECTVEGTSNPNLYWYRQAAGRGLQLLFYSVGIGQISSEVPQNLSASRPQDRQFILSSKKLLLSDSGFYLCAWSMDSNTGELFFGEGSRLTVL.

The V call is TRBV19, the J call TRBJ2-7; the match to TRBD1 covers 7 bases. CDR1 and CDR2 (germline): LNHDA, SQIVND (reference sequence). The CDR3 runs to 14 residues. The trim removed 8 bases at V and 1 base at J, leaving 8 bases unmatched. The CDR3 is CASLTGFRSYEQYF. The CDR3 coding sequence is TGTGCCAGTCTGACAGGGTTTAGATCCTACGAGCAGTACTTC.

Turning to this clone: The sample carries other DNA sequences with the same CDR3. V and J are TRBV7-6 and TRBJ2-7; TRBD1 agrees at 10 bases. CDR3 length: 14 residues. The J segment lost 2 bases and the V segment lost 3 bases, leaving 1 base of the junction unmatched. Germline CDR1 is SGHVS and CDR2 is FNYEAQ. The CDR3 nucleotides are TGTGCCAGCAGCTTGGGGACAGGGGCCTACGAGCAGTACTTC. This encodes CASSLGTGAYEQYF. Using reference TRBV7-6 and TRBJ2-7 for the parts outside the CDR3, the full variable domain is GAGVSQSPRYKVTKRGQDVALRCDPISGHVSLYWYRQALGQGPEFLTYFNYEAQQDKSGLPNDRFSAERPEGSISTLTIQRTEQRDSAMYRCASSLGTGAYEQYFGPGTRLTVT.

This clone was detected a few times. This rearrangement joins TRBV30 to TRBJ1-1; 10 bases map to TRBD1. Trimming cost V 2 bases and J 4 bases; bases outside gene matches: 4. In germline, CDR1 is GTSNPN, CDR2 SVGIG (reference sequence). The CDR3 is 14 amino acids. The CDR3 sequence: CAWSSGQGGTEAFF. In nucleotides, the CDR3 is TGTGCCTGGAGTTCCGGACAGGGGGGCACTGAAGCTTTCTTT. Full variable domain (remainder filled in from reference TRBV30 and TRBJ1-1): SQTIHQWPATLVQPVGSPLSLECTVEGTSNPNLYWYRQAAGRGLQLLFYSVGIGQISSEVPQNLSASRPQDRQFILSSKKLLLSDSGFYLCAWSSGQGGTEAFFGQGTRLTVV.

As DNA, the CDR3 is TGTGCCAGCAGCCAATCGCTGACTAGCGCTACCTACGAGCAGTACTTC. Amino acids: CASSQSLTSATYEQYF. The V and J genes are TRBV16 and TRBJ2-7; the match to TRBD2 covers 8 bases. Trimming took 0 bases from V and 2 from J; bases not matched to a gene: 6. Germline V gene lookup returns CDR1 KGHSY and CDR2 FQNENV. CDR3 length equals 16 residues.

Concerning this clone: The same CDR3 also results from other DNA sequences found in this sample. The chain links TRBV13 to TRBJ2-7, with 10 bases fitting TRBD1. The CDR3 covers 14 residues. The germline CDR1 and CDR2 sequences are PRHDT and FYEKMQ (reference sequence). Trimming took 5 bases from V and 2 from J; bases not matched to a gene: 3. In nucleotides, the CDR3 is TGTGCCAGCAGCCAAGGACAGGGGGCCTACGAGCAGTACTTC. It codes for CASSQGQGAYEQYF.

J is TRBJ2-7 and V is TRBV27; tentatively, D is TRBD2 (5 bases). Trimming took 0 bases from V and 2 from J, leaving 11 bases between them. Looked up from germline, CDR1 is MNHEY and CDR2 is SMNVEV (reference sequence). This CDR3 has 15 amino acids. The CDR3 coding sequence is TGTGCCAGCAGTTTATCGATCGGGGATCCCTACGAGCAGTACTTC. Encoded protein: CASSLSIGDPYEQYF.